A selection of T cell receptor beta chains follows, all from one sample in a study of beta chain features in type 1 diabetes. The repertoire was sequenced with immunoSEQ multiplex PCR; TCRdb's copy has only in-frame clones and lacks some. The sample holds 550,000 to 850,000 clones, 10% to 15% seen once. The sample comprised naive CD4+ T cells from blood. The receptor set was obtained from a man between 18 and 35 years old with type 1 diabetes. CDR3s include the opening cysteine and the closing phenylalanine or tryptophan. A D gene is named only where the DNA matches it firmly. Not all rows give a size; the values are once, few, many and, for expanded clones, a class.

>.|TRBV7-9|TRBJ2-5|TRBD2|19
CASSPPWTSGGPPVETQYF
TGTGCCAGCAGCCCCCCGTGGACTAGCGGGGGGCCCCCGGTGGAGACCCAGTACTTC
>.|TRBV30|TRBJ1-5|.|17
CAWSALRDTFSNQPQHF
TGTGCCTGGAGTGCCCTCCGGGACACCTTTAGCAATCAGCCCCAGCATTTT
>.|TRBV27|TRBJ1-2|.|12
CASVSLQSGYTF
TGTGCCAGCGTAAGCCTTCAGTCCGGCTACACCTTC
>few|TRBV7-9|TRBJ2-2|.|13
CASSLALAGELFF
TGTGCCAGCAGCTTAGCGCTAGCCGGGGAGCTGTTTTTT
>few|TRBV7-9|TRBJ1-2|TRBD1|15
CASSFGTDYGYGYTF
TGTGCCAGCAGCTTCGGGACAGATTACGGCTATGGCTACACCTTC
>few|TRBV5-4|TRBJ1-1|.|15
CASSLVLGGASEAFF
TGTGCCAGCAGCCTGGTTTTGGGGGGGGCGAGTGAAGCTTTCTTT
>.|TRBV6-5|TRBJ1-5|.|14
CASSYLQDHQPQHF
TGTGCCAGCAGTTACCTCCAGGACCATCAGCCCCAGCATTTT
>.|TRBV28|TRBJ2-1|TRBD2|15
CASSPPGGIYNEQFF
TGTGCCAGCAGTCCCCCGGGAGGGATCTACAATGAGCAGTTCTTC
>.|TRBV28|TRBJ1-1|.|15
CASSFTGGGDTEAFF
TGTGCCAGCAGTTTCACCGGGGGCGGGGACACTGAAGCTTTCTTT
>.|TRBV30|TRBJ1-4|.|12
CASDGNNEKLFF
TGTGCCTCCGACGGTAATAATGAAAAACTGTTTTTT
>.|TRBV25-1|TRBJ1-2|.|13
CASSVGGPYGYTF
TGTGCCAGCAGTGTCGGGGGACCCTATGGCTACACCTTC
>few|TRBV5-1|TRBJ1-2|TRBD1|15
CASSLERQGFYGYTF
TGCGCCAGCAGCTTGGAGAGACAGGGTTTCTATGGCTACACCTTC
>few|TRBV6-1|TRBJ1-2|.|15
CASTRTASLAGGYTF
TGTGCCAGCACCCGGACGGCATCCCTGGCCGGTGGCTACACCTTC
>.|TRBV7-9|TRBJ1-5|.|15
CASSLAAGMEQPQHF
TGTGCCAGCAGCTTAGCAGCAGGGATGGAACAGCCCCAGCATTTT
>.|TRBV11-2|TRBJ2-7|.|12
CASSWDVYEQYF
TGTGCCAGCAGTTGGGATGTCTACGAGCAGTACTTC
>few|TRBV6-5|TRBJ1-2|.|14
CASSYAELADGYTF
TGTGCCAGCAGTTACGCGGAGCTGGCTGATGGCTACACCTTC
>.|TRBV5-6|TRBJ2-3|.|13
CASSLGWIDTQYF
TGTGCCAGCAGCTTGGGATGGATAGATACGCAGTATTTT
>.|TRBV28|TRBJ2-5|.|13
CASSPPPQETQYF
TGTGCCAGCAGCCCCCCACCGCAAGAGACCCAGTACTTC
>.|TRBV5-4|TRBJ1-6|.|15
CASSLGTAINSPLHF
TGTGCCAGCAGCTTGGGGACAGCTATTAATTCACCCCTCCACTTT
>few|TRBV27|TRBJ2-1|TRBD2|15
CASSSSGGYYNEQFF
TGTGCCAGCAGCTCTAGCGGGGGTTACTACAATGAGCAGTTCTTC
>few|TRBV21-1|TRBJ2-5|.|12
CASSKAAETQYF
TGTGCCAGCAGCAAAGCTGCGGAGACCCAGTACTTC
>.|TRBV5-1|TRBJ2-7|.|12
CASGNRSHEQYF
TGCGCCAGCGGAAACAGGTCTCACGAGCAGTACTTC
>few|TRBV13|TRBJ1-1|.|14
CASSSQGMNTEAFF
TGTGCCAGCAGCAGTCAGGGGATGAACACTGAAGCTTTCTTT
>few|TRBV19|TRBJ1-1|TRBD1|15
CASSPWDSMNTEAFF
TGTGCCAGTAGTCCATGGGACAGCATGAACACTGAAGCTTTCTTT
>.|TRBV6-5|TRBJ1-1|.|14
CASSYSRVDTEAFF
TGTGCCAGCAGTTACTCACGGGTCGACACTGAAGCTTTCTTT
>.|TRBV10-3|TRBJ1-6|TRBD1|13
CAISGDRNSPLHF
TGTGCCATCAGTGGGGACAGGAATTCACCCCTCCACTTT
>few|TRBV9|TRBJ2-6|.|14
CASSAGTGANVLTF
TGTGCCAGCAGCGCGGGGACTGGGGCCAACGTCCTGACTTTC
>.|TRBV20-1|TRBJ2-5|.|11
CSASEMETQYF
TGCAGTGCTAGTGAGATGGAGACCCAGTACTTC
>few|TRBV30|TRBJ2-7|.|13
CAWSVHLGYEQYF
TGTGCCTGGAGTGTACACTTGGGCTACGAGCAGTACTTC
>few|TRBV6-5|TRBJ1-2|TRBD1|15
CASSPPGQLFYGYTF
TGTGCCAGCAGCCCCCCGGGACAGCTTTTCTATGGCTACACCTTC
>.|TRBV5-6|TRBJ1-2|TRBD1|12
CASSRQGHGYTF
TGTGCCAGCAGCCGACAGGGGCATGGCTACACCTTC
>.|TRBV7-7|TRBJ1-1|.|12
CASSHEGSEAFF
TGTGCTAGCAGCCATGAGGGGTCTGAAGCTTTCTTT
>few|TRBV10-1|TRBJ2-5|.|14
CASSFGGSWETQYF
TGCGCCAGCAGTTTTGGGGGCAGCTGGGAGACCCAGTACTTC
>few|TRBV2|TRBJ1-2|TRBD1|13
CASRTGEFYGYTF
TGTGCCAGCAGGACAGGGGAATTCTATGGCTACACCTTC
>few|TRBV2|TRBJ1-1|.|12
CASKSMNTEAFF
TGTGCCAGCAAATCCATGAACACTGAAGCTTTCTTT
>few|TRBV11-3|TRBJ2-7|.|11
CASSLAYEQYF
TGTGCCAGCAGCTTAGCATACGAGCAGTACTTC
>few|TRBV7-9|TRBJ2-4|.|14
CASSLGLAKNIQYF
TGTGCCAGCAGCTTGGGCTTAGCCAAAAACATTCAGTACTTC